This T cell receptor beta chain was identified during a study of blood T cells in healthy people across ages. Primed by a sample-barcoded 5' primer and a J-beta primer mix, a second PCR proceeded for about 6 to 12 cycles. TCRdb analysed the 5' RACE reads with MiXCR anew, one entry per CDR3 protein. The sample includes fewer than 2 million distinct CDR3 sequences, more than 35% of them seen just once. CDR3 length equals 17 residues. The germline V gene has CDR1 MNHEY and CDR2 SMNVEV (reference sequence). With 4 bases clipped from V and 0 bases from J, the junction kept 7 bases outside the gene matches.

This chain uses TRBV27 with TRBJ2-7; 12 nucleotides agree with TRBD1. The TCR sequence derives from a human donor in good health. The sequencing input was blood. The CDR3 nucleotides read TGTGCCAGCAGTTCCCGGGACAGGGGGCTCAGCTCCTACGAGCAGTACTTC. It encodes CASSSRDRGLSSYEQYF.